The subject of this entry is one T cell receptor (beta chain). This sample is part of a study of blood T cell repertoires in COVID-19. The wider study: Acute-phase and convalescent COVID-19 samples originated in the United States, Italy and Spain. Sample material is recorded as cDNA or gDNA derived from T cells, B-cell-depleted T cells, or PBMCs.

Looked up from germline, CDR1 is LNHDA and CDR2 is SQIVND (reference sequence). The V gene end was trimmed by 6 bases and the J gene end by 0 bases; junction bases not matched to a gene: 5. The CDR3 runs 14 residues. Original handling: From reference gene primer amplification, estimates of nucleated cell counts were derived. The method was immunoSEQ multiplex PCR; TCRdb's version includes in-frame clones alone and lacks a portion of them. That table supplies the V and J calls and clone size; D and trimming were determined from the DNA. The sample lists some 130,000 clones, over 60% occurring once. The chain is built from TRBV19 and TRBJ2-7, with TRBD1 matching 7 bases. This TCR came from a woman between 65 and 79 years old with acute or convalescent COVID-19. Sequencing was done on a sample of peripheral blood. CDR3 bases: TGTGCCAGTAGCCGGGACAGCGGCTCCTACGAGCAGTACTTC. Encoded protein: CASSRDSGSYEQYF.